The 32 T cell receptor beta chains in this list originate from one sample, sequenced in a study of CD4 T cells in relation to SARS-CoV-2 and coronaviruses. The protocol was immunoSEQ multiplex PCR, while the TCRdb copy is restricted to in-frame clones and leaves out a portion. The sample includes 20,000 to 30,000 clones, 73% seen only once; the top ten take about 22%. No antigen has been assigned to these receptors. CD4+ T cells from unexposed donors were obtained before the COVID-19 pandemic (2011-2018). CD4+ T cells were isolated from the cells after about 11 days of culture. Material for sequencing was CD4+ T cells from PBMCs, cultured in vitro. The receptors were gathered from a human donor in good health.

The genes are TRBV11-2 and TRBJ2-5; TRBD1 might be the D (6 bases). The V and J ends lost 5 bases and 0 bases respectively, with 13 bases between them. The germline CDR1 and CDR2 sequences are SGHAT and FQNNGV. CDR3 length equals 15 residues. CDR3 in amino acids: CASSAVGGYQETQYF. CDR3 nucleotide sequence: TGTGCCAGCAGCGCGGTTGGGGGCTACCAAGAGACCCAGTACTTC.

The chain uses TRBV6-5 and TRBJ2-7, with D hard to call. Germline V gene data show CDR1 as MNHEY and CDR2 as SVGAGI. V lost 8 bases to trimming and J lost 0 bases, with 8 bases between them. CDR3 length: 12 residues. Here the CDR3 reads CASGISSYEQYF. The CDR3 region has the DNA TGTGCCAGCGGAATAAGCTCCTACGAGCAGTACTTC.

The V and J genes are TRBV29-1 and TRBJ2-1; 7 bases map to TRBD1. CDR3 length: 16 amino acids. J was trimmed by 4 bases and V by 4 bases; bases with no gene match: 13. Germline loops: CDR1 SQVTM, CDR2 ANQGSEA. The CDR3, as DNA: TGCAGCGTTGTAGAGGTCACAGGGGCACGTTACAATGAGCAGTTCTTC. Translated: CSVVEVTGARYNEQFF.

This clone has only a few counts. The V gene is TRBV5-1, the J gene TRBJ1-2; D is possibly TRBD1 (6 bases). Germline loops: CDR1 SGHRS, CDR2 YFSETQ. The CDR3 runs to 15 residues. V gave up 5 bases and J gave up 7 bases, with 21 bases separating them. CDR3 bases: TGCGCCAGCAGTGTTGGGGGAGCCACAGGGATTGGCTACACCTTC. It translates to CASSVGGATGIGYTF.

CDR3 residues: CASSTGPTGEPQHF. CDR3 nucleotides: TGTGCCAGTAGTACGGGACCTACGGGTGAGCCCCAGCATTTT. V usage is TRBV19 and J usage is TRBJ1-5, with D perhaps TRBD1 (5 bases). Germline CDR1 is LNHDA and CDR2 is SQIVND (reference sequence). The CDR3 runs 14 residues. The V and J ends lost 4 bases and 8 bases respectively, with 15 bases between them.

This rearrangement joins TRBV4-3 to TRBJ2-1; a weak D match, TRBD1 (5 bases). The V gene lost 5 bases and the J gene lost 1 base, with 9 bases spanning the gap. CDR3 length: 14 amino acids. CDR1 and CDR2 from the germline V gene are LGHNA and YSLEER. The CDR3 is CASSIQGSYNEQFF. CDR3 nucleotides: TGCGCCAGCAGCATCCAGGGTTCCTACAATGAGCAGTTCTTC.

In its sample, this clone was seen a few times. The V gene is TRBV29-1, the J gene TRBJ2-1, with D possibly matching TRBD1 (5 bases). V lost 1 base and J 0 bases, leaving 10 bases between the germline ends. Germline assignment: CDR1 SQVTM and CDR2 ANQGSEA. The CDR3 consists of 15 residues. The CDR3 is CSVEVTGNSYNEQFF. CDR3 nucleotides: TGCAGCGTTGAAGTTACAGGAAACTCCTACAATGAGCAGTTCTTC.

In nucleotides, the CDR3 is TGCGCCAGCAGCCAAGGGGGAGGGTGGGAGACCCAGTACTTC. It is translated as CASSQGGGWETQYF. The chain links TRBV4-3 to TRBJ2-5; 7 bases align to TRBD2. Looked up from germline, CDR1 is LGHNA and CDR2 is YSLEER. The CDR3 spans 14 residues. V shed 1 base and J 5 bases; nucleotides not matched to a gene: 4.

The chain couples TRBV12-3 or TRBV12-4 to TRBJ2-2; D call uncertain. The CDR3 is made up of 12 amino acids. V was shortened by 5 bases and J by 6 bases, with 7 bases between the two germline ends. As DNA, the CDR3 is TGTGCCAGCAGTCCGGGCGCCGGGGAGCTGTTTTTT. Protein sequence: CASSPGAGELFF.

V gene TRBV28 combines with J gene TRBJ2-7; TRBD1 matches at 7 bases. This CDR3 spans 13 amino acids. V was pared by 5 bases and J by 2 bases, with 3 bases of the junction left unmatched. Germline CDR1 MDHEN, CDR2 SYDVKM. The CDR3 loop is CASSTTGPYEQYF. As DNA, the CDR3 is TGTGCCAGCAGTACGACAGGGCCCTACGAGCAGTACTTC.

This clone was detected only once. The CDR3 protein is CASRRGPEENTEAFF. In DNA, the CDR3 is TGTGCCAGCAGGCGCGGACCCGAAGAGAACACTGAAGCTTTCTTT. The chain joins TRBV28 to TRBJ1-1; D gene uncertain. This CDR3 contains 15 residues. In germline, CDR1 is MDHEN, CDR2 SYDVKM. With 6 bases removed from V and 1 base from J, the gap between germline ends came to 15 bases.

The chain couples TRBV6-2 or TRBV6-3 to TRBJ2-7; no reliable D call. Germline CDR1 and CDR2: MNHEY and SVGEGT. V was trimmed by 2 bases and J by 3 bases, leaving 8 bases between them. CDR3 size: 13 residues. CDR3 DNA: TGTGCCAGCAGTTACCAGAACAGCTACGAGCAGTACTTC. Translation gives CASSYQNSYEQYF.

V is TRBV7-2 and J is TRBJ2-2; TRBD1 aligns across 7 bases. J was trimmed by 4 bases and V by 2 bases; bases with no gene match: 4. The CDR3 runs 15 residues. CDR1 is SGHTA, CDR2 FQGNSA, per germline. CDR3 amino acids: CASSLSEGATGELFF. As DNA, the CDR3 is TGTGCCAGCAGCTTAAGCGAGGGGGCCACCGGGGAGCTGTTTTTT.

The chain has TRBV12-3 or TRBV12-4 and TRBJ1-1, with unresolved D. The CDR3 covers 12 residues. Trimming shortened V by 2 bases and J by 6 bases, and 7 bases separated the two germline ends. This chain's CDR3 is CASSLYFSEAFF. The CDR3 nucleotides are TGTGCCAGCAGTTTATACTTTTCTGAAGCTTTCTTT.

The chain has TRBV4-1 and TRBJ1-5; D perhaps matches TRBD1 (5 bases). Germline values: CDR1 MGHRA, CDR2 YSYEKL. V was trimmed by 9 bases and J by 1 base, leaving 16 bases between them. This CDR3 has 15 amino acids. Here the CDR3 reads CASSRREASNQPQHF. The CDR3 nucleotides read TGCGCCAGTTCCCGCAGGGAGGCCAGCAATCAGCCCCAGCATTTT.

The V and J genes are TRBV5-1 and TRBJ1-3; maybe TRBD1 (6 bases). The germline CDR1 and CDR2 sequences are SGHRS and YFSETQ. The CDR3 consists of 15 residues. Trimming removed 0 bases at V and 4 bases at J, with 11 bases between. The CDR3 DNA follows: TGCGCCAGCAGCTTGGAAGGGGGTTTAGGAAACACCATATATTTT. Protein: CASSLEGGLGNTIYF.

V is TRBV6-2 or TRBV6-3 and J is TRBJ2-7, with a possible D match to TRBD2 (5 bases). V was trimmed by 5 bases and J by 7 bases, leaving 9 bases between them. Per germline, CDR1 MNHEY and CDR2 SVGEGT. The CDR3 runs to 11 residues. The CDR3 DNA is TGTGCCAGCAGTATGACGGGGGAGCAGTACTTC. This codes for CASSMTGEQYF.

V is TRBV11-2 and J is TRBJ1-2; no clear D. The CDR3 has 14 amino acids. The germline V and J ends were trimmed by 4 bases and 9 bases, with 18 bases remaining between them. Per germline, CDR1 SGHAT and CDR2 FQNNGV. The CDR3: CASSSTTGYMSYTF. In DNA, the CDR3 is TGTGCCAGCAGCTCTACCACGGGGTACATGAGCTACACCTTC.

This clone was seen more than once but under ten times. The chain carries TRBV30 and TRBJ1-6; TRBD1 matches 7 bases. Germline V gene data show CDR1 as GTSNPN and CDR2 as SVGIG (reference sequence). The CDR3 runs to 13 residues. Losses at the gene ends were 5 bases for V and 7 bases for J; bases not matched to a gene: 5. The CDR3 nucleotides are TGTGCCTGGTGCGGGACAGCCAATTCACCCCTCCACTTT. It yields the protein CAWCGTANSPLHF.

This chain connects TRBV12-3 or TRBV12-4 to TRBJ2-3, with unresolved D. The CDR3 sequence is 11 residues long. The V end was cut by 0 bases, the J end by 5 bases, with 0 bases between. CDR3 sequence: CASSLADTQYF. CDR3 nucleotides: TGTGCCAGCAGTTTAGCAGATACGCAGTATTTT.

The chain carries TRBV2 and TRBJ2-5; no definite D call. The CDR3 extends over 16 amino acids. Trimming took 3 bases from V and 2 from J, leaving 16 bases between them. Germline CDR1 reads SNHLY; CDR2 reads FYNNEI. The CDR3 nucleotides are TGTGCCAGCAGTGAGAGAGGCCCAGTGACACAAGAGACCCAGTACTTC. Protein: CASSERGPVTQETQYF.

The chain joins TRBV24-1 to TRBJ2-3, with 10 bases identical to TRBD2. In germline, CDR1 is KGHDR, CDR2 SFDVKD. V lost 4 bases, J lost 2 bases, and 5 bases stayed unmatched. The CDR3 runs 16 residues. Written as DNA, the CDR3 is TGTGCCACCAGTGAGTCCGGGACTAGCGACACAGATACGCAGTATTTT. Translated: CATSESGTSDTDTQYF.

This clone occurred a few times. An end of the junction differs from the germline gene, which may be a read error. The rearrangement links TRBV6-4 to TRBJ1-2, with D perhaps matching TRBD1 (5 bases). The CDR3 totals 12 residues. The germline gives CDR1 MRHNA, CDR2 SNTAGT. The DNA for the CDR3 is TGTGCCAGCAGCGATCCCCGGGGCGTACTGCCCTTC. Encoded protein: CASSDPRGVLPF.

The gene calls are TRBV4-3 and TRBJ2-7; TRBD2 agrees at 11 bases. V shed 4 bases, J shed 4 bases, and the junction held 9 bases outside the gene matches. Germline V gene sequence: CDR1 LGHNA, CDR2 YSLEER. The CDR3 runs to 16 residues. CDR3 nucleotide sequence: TGCGCCAGCAGCCGATATAGCGGGGGGGAGGGTTACGAGCAGTACTTC. It codes for CASSRYSGGEGYEQYF.

The chain is built from TRBV11-2 and TRBJ2-5, with D hard to call. The V gene lost 2 bases and the J gene lost 5 bases, with 6 bases spanning the gap. The germline V gene encodes CDR1 SGHAT and CDR2 FQNNGV. This CDR3 has 12 residues. The CDR3 region has the DNA TGTGCCAGCAGCTTAACTCCGGAGACCCAGTACTTC. This translates into CASSLTPETQYF.

This clone was detected a few times. V gene TRBV5-7 combines with J gene TRBJ2-5, with TRBD1 matching over 7 bases. TRBV5-7 counts as an open reading frame of uncertain function. This CDR3 spans 16 amino acids. V shed 0 bases, J shed 5 bases, and the junction held 10 bases outside the gene matches. The CDR3 nucleotides read TGTGCCAGCAGCTTGGGGACAGGCCCGATTGGGGAGACCCAGTACTTC. Encoded protein: CASSLGTGPIGETQYF.

This clone turned up a few times. The chain has TRBV7-2 and TRBJ1-2; a weak D match, TRBD1 (5 bases). V lost 5 bases, J lost 5 bases, and 12 bases lay in between. CDR3 length: 13 residues. CDR1 is SGHTA and CDR2 is FQGNSA in the germline V gene. CDR3 nucleotides: TGTGCCAGCAGCCCACGGGGCGAGTATGGCTACACCTTC. Its translation: CASSPRGEYGYTF.

Only a few counts were recorded for this clone. The chain couples TRBV18 to TRBJ1-3; D may be TRBD1 (5 bases). V lost 3 bases to trimming and J lost 5 bases, with 20 bases between them. This CDR3 is built from 17 residues. CDR1 is KGHSH, CDR2 LQKENI, per germline. The CDR3 loop is CASSPTRDSLGRNTIYF. Here the CDR3 DNA reads TGTGCCAGCTCACCTACCCGGGACTCCCTTGGGAGAAACACCATATATTTT.

This clone was counted only a few times. This sequence joins TRBV20-1 and TRBJ2-5; D is undetermined. V was trimmed by 3 bases and J by 5 bases, leaving 10 bases between them. This CDR3 is built from 12 residues. Germline V CDR1 and CDR2: DFQATT, SNEGSKA (reference sequence). The CDR3 loop is CSASLSEETQYF. The CDR3 nucleotides read TGCAGTGCTAGTCTCTCAGAGGAGACCCAGTACTTC.

The chain uses TRBV4-1 and TRBJ1-5; 8 bases are shared with TRBD1. Germline trimming cut 4 bases from V and 9 bases from J; bases unmatched to any gene: 17. Germline CDR1 MGHRA, CDR2 YSYEKL. This CDR3 is built from 17 residues. The CDR3 region has the DNA TGCGCCAGCAGCCCCATATTAGGACAGGGCCTGGGGCGGCCCCAGCATTTT. It yields the protein CASSPILGQGLGRPQHF.

The chain is built from TRBV12-3 or TRBV12-4 and TRBJ1-3; no clear D gene. This CDR3 is built from 12 residues. Deletions cut 2 bases from V and 5 bases from J, with 4 bases between. CDR3: CASSLIRNTIYF. The CDR3 coding sequence is TGTGCCAGCAGTTTAATTAGAAACACCATATATTTT.

V is TRBV24-1 and J is TRBJ2-1; the match to TRBD2 covers 15 bases. Germline values: CDR1 KGHDR, CDR2 SFDVKD. The CDR3 is made up of 16 amino acids. With 4 bases clipped from V and 7 bases from J, the junction kept 4 bases outside the gene matches. For the CDR3, the DNA is TGTGCCACCAGTGACCCGGGACTAGCGGGGGGTAATGAGCAGTTCTTC. Its translation: CATSDPGLAGGNEQFF.